The 2 T cell receptor beta chains below were found in one sample sequenced in a study of blood T cell repertoires in COVID-19. Clones were read by immunoSEQ multiplex PCR, and TCRdb kept only the in-frame ones, dropping some. The data contain about 280,000 clones, 85% of them singletons. The sequencing sample was made of PBMCs or T cells enriched from blood (not recorded which). The receptors shown here come from a woman between 50 and 59 years old who had recovered from COVID-19.

The gene calls are TRBV7-9 and TRBJ1-1, with D hard to call. CDR1 and CDR2 from the germline V gene are SEHNR and FQNEAQ (reference sequence). Trimming removed 1 base from V and 0 bases from J, with 6 bases in between. This CDR3 has 14 residues. CDR3 residues: CASSLVQMNTEAFF. In nucleotides, the CDR3 is TGTGCCAGCAGCTTAGTACAGATGAACACTGAAGCTTTCTTT.

V and J are TRBV28 and TRBJ1-6, with 8 bases aligning to TRBD1. Trimming cost V 5 bases and J 9 bases; bases outside gene matches: 12. The length of the CDR3 is 16 residues. Germline V CDR1 and CDR2: MDHEN, SYDVKM. In nucleotides, the CDR3 is TGTGCCAGCAGTCCTCCACACAGGGGGATCTCTTCACCCCTCCACTTT. It specifies CASSPPHRGISSPLHF.